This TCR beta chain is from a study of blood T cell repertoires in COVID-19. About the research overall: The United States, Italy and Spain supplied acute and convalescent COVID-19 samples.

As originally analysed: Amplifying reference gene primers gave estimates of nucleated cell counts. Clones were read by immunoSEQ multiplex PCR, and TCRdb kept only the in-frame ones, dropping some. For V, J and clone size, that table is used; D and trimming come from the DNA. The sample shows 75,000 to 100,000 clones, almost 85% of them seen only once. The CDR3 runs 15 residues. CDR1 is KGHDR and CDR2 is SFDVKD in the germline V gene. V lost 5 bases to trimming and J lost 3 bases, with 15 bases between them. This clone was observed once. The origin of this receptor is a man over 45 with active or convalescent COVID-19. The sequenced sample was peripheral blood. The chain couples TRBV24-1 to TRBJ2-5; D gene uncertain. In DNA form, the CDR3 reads TGTGCCACCAGTGGGGCCCAAGATATGAAAGAGACCCAGTACTTC. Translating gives CATSGAQDMKETQYF.